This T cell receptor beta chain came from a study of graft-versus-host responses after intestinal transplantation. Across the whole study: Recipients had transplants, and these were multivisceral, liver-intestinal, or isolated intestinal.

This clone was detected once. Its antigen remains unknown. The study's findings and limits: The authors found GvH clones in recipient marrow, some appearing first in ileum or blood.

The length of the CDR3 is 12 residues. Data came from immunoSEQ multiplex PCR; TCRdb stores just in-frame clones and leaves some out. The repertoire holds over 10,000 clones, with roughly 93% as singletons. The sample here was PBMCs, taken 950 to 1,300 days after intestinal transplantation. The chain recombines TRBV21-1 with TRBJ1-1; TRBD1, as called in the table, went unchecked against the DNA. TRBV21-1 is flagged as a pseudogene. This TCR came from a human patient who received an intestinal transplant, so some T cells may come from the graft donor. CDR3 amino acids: CASSKQGTEAFF. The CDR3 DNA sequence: TGTGCCAGCAGCAAGCAGGGCACTGAAGCTTTCTTT.